The clone carrying this TCR beta chain was seen ten or more times. Its antigen is unknown. The trim removed 5 bases at V and 7 bases at J, leaving 8 bases unmatched. Germline CDR1 is SGHAT and CDR2 is FQNNGV. The CDR3 contains 15 residues. In making TCR cDNA, 5'RACE template switching added a universal primer site and UMIs to it. TCRdb independently ran MiXCR on the 5' RACE reads; one entry per CDR3 protein. The sample holds under 100,000 distinct CDR3 sequences, about 5.8% seen once. This specimen belongs to a study of T cells after yellow fever vaccination. Study-wide context: SMART-Seq v4 Ultra Low Input prepared the low-cell-number fractions. Findings and limits, study-wide: A faster peak, day 5 versus 15, was reached by the weaker secondary response. Most clones from primary vaccination resurfaced after the booster (about 96% CD4, around 89% CD8).

V gene TRBV11-2 combines with J gene TRBJ2-1, with 10 bases lining up with TRBD2. The sample consisted of CD8+ T cells sorted from PBMCs, taken 10 days after the yellow fever booster vaccination. The sequence derives from a man aged 18 to 30 who received the YFV17D yellow fever vaccine. The CDR3 DNA sequence: TGTGCCAGCAGCAACCCTAGCGGGGGCCTTAATGAGCAGTTCTTC. Amino acid sequence: CASSNPSGGLNEQFF.